This passage covers 15 T cell receptor beta chains from one sample sequenced in a study of PD-L1 blockade in urothelial cancer (dated by TCRdb to 2016 to 2017). The library was made by the immunoSEQ multiplex PCR assay. TCRdb provides this immuneACCESS table in a form limited to in-frame rearrangements. Some clones are lacking; in checked studies, under half of them reflect an unresolved V gene, and why the rest are absent is not known. The sample records 100,000 or so clones, around 82% of which are singletons. About 2.4% of the sample is taken by the ten largest. The sequencing used PBMCs, collected around atezolizumab (anti-PD-L1) treatment. These receptor sequences come from a man in his fifties or sixties with urothelial cancer.

The V gene is TRBV29-1, the J gene TRBJ2-3; tentative D call: TRBD2 (6 bases). This CDR3 region has 14 residues. From germline, CDR1 is SQVTM and CDR2 ANQGSEA. V was trimmed by 6 bases and J by 1 base, leaving 14 bases between them. The DNA of the CDR3 is TGCAGCGTCCGGAGGGCTATCGGCACAGATACGCAGTATTTT. Translation gives CSVRRAIGTDTQYF.

The rearrangement joins TRBV4-1 to TRBJ1-6, with TRBD1 as a possible D gene (5 bases). The V and J ends lost 0 bases and 7 bases respectively, with 10 bases between them. Germline V lookup: CDR1 MGHRA, CDR2 YSYEKL. CDR3 length: 15 residues. CDR3 amino acids: CASSQETGRNSPLHF. CDR3 nucleotides: TGCGCCAGCAGCCAAGAAACAGGACGGAATTCACCCCTCCACTTT.

J is TRBJ1-3 and V is TRBV7-6, with a possible D match to TRBD1 (5 bases). This CDR3 is built from 16 residues. Trimming removed 1 base at V and 0 bases at J, with 10 bases between. Germline V gives CDR1 SGHVS, CDR2 FNYEAQ. CDR3 in amino acids: CASSLGTPVSGNTIYF. The CDR3 bases are TGTGCCAGCAGCTTAGGGACACCAGTCTCTGGAAACACCATATATTTT.

The genes are TRBV11-2 and TRBJ2-5; 8 bases map to TRBD1. CDR1 SGHAT and CDR2 FQNNGV come from the germline V gene. Unmatched junction bases numbered 1, after V lost 3 bases and J lost 4 bases. The CDR3 loop spans 13 amino acids. The chain's CDR3 is CASSFDRGETQYF. The CDR3 nucleotides are TGTGCCAGCAGCTTCGACAGGGGAGAGACCCAGTACTTC.

The chain combines TRBV15 with TRBJ2-4; D might be TRBD2 (5 bases). This CDR3 has 16 amino acids. The V and J ends lost 8 bases and 0 bases respectively, with 17 bases between them. Germline-derived CDR1 and CDR2 are LNHNV and YYDKDF (reference sequence). Here the CDR3 DNA reads TGTGCCACCCGTCCTAGAGGGTACTTAGCCAAAAACATTCAGTACTTC. Translation: CATRPRGYLAKNIQYF.

This clone came up many times. The chain links TRBV10-3 to TRBJ1-1, with D unresolved. The CDR3 is 12 residues long. Looked up from germline, CDR1 is ENHRY and CDR2 is SYGVKD. V lost 10 bases, J lost 1 base, and 10 bases lay in between. The CDR3, as DNA: TGTGCCACTGACGGAGGGAACACTGAAGCTTTCTTT. Translation: CATDGGNTEAFF.

V gene TRBV5-1 combines with J gene TRBJ2-1, with 13 bases fitting TRBD2. Losses at the gene ends were 1 base for V and 4 bases for J; bases not matched to a gene: 5. This CDR3 has 17 residues. The V gene's germline CDR1 is SGHRS and CDR2 YFSETQ. In nucleotides, the CDR3 is TGCGCCAGCAGCTTGTTACCGACTAGCGGGGGGTACAATGAGCAGTTCTTC. Protein product: CASSLLPTSGGYNEQFF.

The CDR3 bases are TGTGCCAGCAGCGTGGGTAGCAACTCCTACGAGCAGTACTTC. Translated: CASSVGSNSYEQYF. The V and J genes are TRBV9 and TRBJ2-7; D remains unclear. Germline values: CDR1 SGDLS, CDR2 YYNGEE. Trimming cost V 2 bases and J 0 bases, with 9 bases left between them. CDR3 size: 14 residues. The complete variable domain, with remaining parts taken from reference TRBV9 and TRBJ2-7, reads DSGVTQTPKHLITATGQRVTLRCSPRSGDLSVYWYQQSLDQGLQFLIQYYNGEERAKGNILERFSAQQFPDLHSELNLSSLELGDSALYFCASSVGSNSYEQYFGPGTRLTVT.

The V gene is TRBV4-1, the J gene TRBJ1-5, with D possibly matching TRBD1 (5 bases). The CDR3 consists of 16 residues. Germline-derived CDR1 and CDR2 are MGHRA and YSYEKL. V lost 0 bases to trimming and J lost 2 bases, with 11 bases between them. The CDR3 region has the DNA TGCGCCAGCAGCCAAGAGGGAGGGGACGGCAATCAGCCCCAGCATTTT. Translation: CASSQEGGDGNQPQHF.

The V gene is TRBV7-8, the J gene TRBJ2-7; the match to TRBD2 covers 7 bases. Trimming took 2 bases from V and 5 from J; bases not matched to a gene: 6. CDR1 SGHVS and CDR2 FQNEAQ come from the germline V gene. The CDR3 totals 14 residues. The CDR3 sequence is CASSLRAGANEQYF. CDR3 DNA: TGTGCCAGCAGCTTACGCGCGGGAGCGAACGAGCAGTACTTC.

The sample holds a few counts of this clone. This chain connects TRBV9 to TRBJ2-2; 8 bases align to TRBD2. The CDR3 consists of 17 residues. The J segment lost 5 bases and the V segment lost 4 bases, leaving 13 bases of the junction unmatched. The germline V gene has CDR1 SGDLS and CDR2 YYNGEE. The CDR3 loop reads CASSLRTGGAGTGELFF. The CDR3 DNA follows: TGTGCCAGCAGCCTACGGACGGGGGGGGCGGGAACCGGGGAGCTGTTTTTT.

CDR3 sequence (DNA): TGTGCCAGCACCTCTCGAGAGGGGGCAAACGGCTACACCTTC. Translated: CASTSREGANGYTF. The chain couples TRBV6-1 to TRBJ1-2, with 7 bases identical to TRBD1. Germline assignment: CDR1 MNHNS and CDR2 SASEGT. After removal of 7 bases from V and 8 bases from J, the junction contained 13 bases not matched to a gene. CDR3 size: 14 residues.

The chain joins TRBV9 to TRBJ2-5; the match to TRBD1 covers 9 bases. The CDR3 runs 15 residues. Per germline, CDR1 SGDLS and CDR2 YYNGEE. V was clipped by 4 bases and J by 4 bases; unmatched bases: 8. This CDR3 reads CASSTGTGWRETQYF. DNA of the CDR3: TGTGCCAGCAGCACCGGGACAGGGTGGCGAGAGACCCAGTACTTC.

The CDR3: CASSEWAGSGVAKNIQYF. CDR3 nucleotide sequence: TGTGCCAGCAGTGAATGGGCGGGCTCGGGCGTAGCCAAAAACATTCAGTACTTC. This rearrangement joins TRBV25-1 to TRBJ2-4; TRBD2 might be the D (5 bases). CDR3 length equals 18 residues. Trimming left V 1 base short and J 0 bases short, with 16 bases between. Germline V CDR1 and CDR2: MGHDK, SYGVNS.

In DNA form, the CDR3 reads TGTGCCAGCAGTTATGACTGGCTGAACACTGAAGCTTTCTTT. Translating it yields CASSYDWLNTEAFF. This chain connects TRBV6-5 to TRBJ1-1, with D hard to call. V was shortened by 3 bases and J by 0 bases, with 8 bases between the two germline ends. The CDR3 length is 14 residues. CDR1 is MNHEY and CDR2 is SVGAGI in the germline V gene.